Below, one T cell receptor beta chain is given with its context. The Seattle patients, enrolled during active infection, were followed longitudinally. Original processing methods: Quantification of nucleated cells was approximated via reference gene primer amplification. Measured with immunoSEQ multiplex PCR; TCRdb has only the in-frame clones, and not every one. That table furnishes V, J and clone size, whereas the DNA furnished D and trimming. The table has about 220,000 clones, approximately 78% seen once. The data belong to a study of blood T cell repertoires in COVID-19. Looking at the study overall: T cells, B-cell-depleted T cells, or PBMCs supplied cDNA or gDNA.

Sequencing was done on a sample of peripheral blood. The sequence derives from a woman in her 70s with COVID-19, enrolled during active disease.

CDR3 sequence: CASSQRFYGGPTGELFF. CDR3 DNA: TGTGCCAGCAGCCAAAGGTTTTACGGCGGCCCGACCGGGGAGCTGTTTTTT. V gene TRBV14 combines with J gene TRBJ2-2; unclear D gene. Looked up from germline, CDR1 is SGHDN and CDR2 is FVKESK. The CDR3 has 17 amino acids. Trimming took off 2 bases at V and 5 bases at J, with 18 bases between the two ends.